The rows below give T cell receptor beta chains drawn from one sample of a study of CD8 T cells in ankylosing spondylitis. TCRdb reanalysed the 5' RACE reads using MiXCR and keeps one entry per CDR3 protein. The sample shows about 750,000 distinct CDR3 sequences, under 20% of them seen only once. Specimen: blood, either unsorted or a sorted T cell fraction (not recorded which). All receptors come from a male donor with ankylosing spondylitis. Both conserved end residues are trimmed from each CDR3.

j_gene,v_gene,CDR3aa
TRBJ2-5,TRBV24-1,ATSDTTDVGDRREETQY
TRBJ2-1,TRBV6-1,ASSLTSGDYNEQF
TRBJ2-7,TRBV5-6,ASSAAGTYYEQY
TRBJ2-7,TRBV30,AWMAGDTYEQY
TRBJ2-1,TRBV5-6,ASSVGYEQF
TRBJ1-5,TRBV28,ASTHSGPQH
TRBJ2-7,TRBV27,ASSGTSGLAYEQY
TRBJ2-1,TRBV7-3,ASSPLSGAVGNEQF
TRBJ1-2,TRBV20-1,SASSDRGRHGYT
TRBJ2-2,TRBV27,ASDTRRGGGELF
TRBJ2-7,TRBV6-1,ASRRGNEQY
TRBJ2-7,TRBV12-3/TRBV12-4,ASSPGTNSYEQY
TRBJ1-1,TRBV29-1,SVVEGKTEAF
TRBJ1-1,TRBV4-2,ASSPPEPNTEAF
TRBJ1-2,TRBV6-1,ASSPRDNPLYGYT
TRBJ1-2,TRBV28,ASSNTGLNYGYT
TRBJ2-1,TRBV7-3,ASSIDRGAYNEQF
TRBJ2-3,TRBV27,ASSLSGQKLY
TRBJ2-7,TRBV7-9,ASSVGTTGYEQY
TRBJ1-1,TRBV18,ASSRPSGTHTEAF
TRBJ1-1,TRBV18,ASSPSRFGTEAF
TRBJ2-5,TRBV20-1,SARDRRAGETQY
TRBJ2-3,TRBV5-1,ASSLPVNVWQPTYTDTQY
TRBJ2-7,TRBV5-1,ASSFLDGYEQY
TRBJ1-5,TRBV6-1,ASSVNRGVVQPQH
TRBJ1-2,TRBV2,ASSEAGGWLDGYT
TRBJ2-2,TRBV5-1,ASRRTGVPNTGELF
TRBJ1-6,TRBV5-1,ASSPGGARNSPLH
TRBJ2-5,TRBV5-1,ASSLEISGQETQY
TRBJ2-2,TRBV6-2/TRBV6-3,ASNQILGELF
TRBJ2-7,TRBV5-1,ASSPEWHYEQY
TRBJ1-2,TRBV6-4,ASSDGSTGYYGYT
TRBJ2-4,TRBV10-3,AIKLGWPVSAVKGIQY
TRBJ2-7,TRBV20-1,SARGVNRDEQY